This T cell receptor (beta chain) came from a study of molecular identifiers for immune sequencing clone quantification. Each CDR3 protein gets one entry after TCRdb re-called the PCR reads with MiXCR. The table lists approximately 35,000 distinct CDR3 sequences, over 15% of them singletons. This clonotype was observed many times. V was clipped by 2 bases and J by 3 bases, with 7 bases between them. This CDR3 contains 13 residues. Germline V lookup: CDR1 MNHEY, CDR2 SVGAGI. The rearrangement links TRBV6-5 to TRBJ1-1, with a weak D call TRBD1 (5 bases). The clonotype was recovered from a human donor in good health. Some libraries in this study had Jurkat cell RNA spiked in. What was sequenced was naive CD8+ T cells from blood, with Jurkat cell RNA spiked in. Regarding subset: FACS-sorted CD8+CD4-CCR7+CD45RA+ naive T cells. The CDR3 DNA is TGTGCCAGCAGTTACGGGGGTGACACTGAAGCTTTCTTT. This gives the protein CASSYGGDTEAFF.